This record concerns one T cell receptor beta chain sequence. This entry belongs to a study of blood T cell repertoires in COVID-19. Whole-study context: Sites across the United States, Italy and Spain contributed samples from acute and convalescent COVID-19. In each case, the material was cDNA or gDNA derived from T cells, B-cell-depleted T cells, or PBMCs.

In the source study's methods: For nucleated cells, counts were estimated from reference gene primer amplification. The data were produced by immunoSEQ multiplex PCR, yet TCRdb's version contains in-frame clones alone and is incomplete. Clone size and V and J calls were adopted from that table, with D and trimming inferred from the DNA. This table holds under 250,000 clones, over 70% found once. Cohorts were assigned according to the clinical history that participants reported. The sequence was collected from a woman in her 30s who had been exposed to COVID-19. The sample consisted of PBMCs or T cells enriched from blood (not recorded which).

This CDR3 reads CASRQSPRGTHSGNTIYF. The CDR3 nucleotides read TGCGCCAGCAGGCAATCTCCCAGGGGGACACACTCTGGAAACACCATATATTTT. This rearrangement joins TRBV5-1 to TRBJ1-3, with 7 nucleotides matching TRBD1. After removal of 5 bases from V and 0 bases from J, the junction contained 14 bases not matched to a gene. Germline lookup yields CDR1 SGHRS and CDR2 YFSETQ. This CDR3 comprises 18 residues. The full variable domain, its missing parts supplied by reference TRBV5-1 and TRBJ1-3, is KAGVTQTPRYLIKTRGQQVTLSCSPISGHRSVSWYQQTPGQGLQFLFEYFSETQRNKGNFPGRFSGRQFSNSRSEMNVSTLELGDSALYLCASRQSPRGTHSGNTIYFGEGSWLTVV.